This note documents a single T cell receptor beta chain sequence. This clone's antigen is unknown. Base qualities are not recorded, but no much larger clone differs from it by a single base. The sample originates from a study of blood T cell repertoires in COVID-19 (dated by TCRdb to the early 2020s). Regarding the complete study: Samples from collaborators originated in the United States, Italy and Spain and spanned both the acute and convalescent phases of COVID-19. The prospective study material was composed of cDNA or gDNA derived from T cells, B-cell-depleted T cells, or PBMCs. Subjects who had been exposed to COVID-19, were actively infected with it, or had recovered from it provided the deeply sampled blood TCRbeta repertoires that made up the dataset. Where HLA class I and class II types were available, the types were taken from metadata supplied by the sample provider, not from assay-based typing. Samples came from the ongoing ImmuneRACE study (first 160 participants) plus 1,254 subjects from 6 global collaborators. Nearly every sample came with metadata listing a de-identified subject ID, COVID-19 status, age in years and sex. The repertoires were released in a freely available public database intended as a resource for research on the immune response to SARS-CoV-2.

The immunoSEQ Assay, a bias-controlled multiplex PCR, was used to amplify TCRbeta CDR3 regions from genomic DNA. Per the authors' processing: The number of nucleated cells in each sample was estimated by amplification of reference gene primers within the assay. Sequence reads were collapsed and filtered to measure the absolute abundance of every unique TCRbeta CDR3 rearrangement. Productive Simpson clonality was computed per sample as the square root of Simpson's diversity index over productive rearrangements. TCRdb's version of the immuneACCESS table is confined to in-frame rearrangements and falls short of the full clone set. An unresolved V gene accounts for under half of the shortfall where checked; the remainder is of unknown origin. The V and J calls and clone size come from that table; D and trimming were worked out from the DNA. The sample yields fewer than 150,000 clones; 70% to 90% were counted once. Of the sample, almost 0.9% is held by the ten largest clones.

Study-level results and caveats: The amount of clinical and demographic metadata varied by source and participant and was provided uncurated.

The collaborating institutions used their own protocols to collect whole blood in K2EDTA tubes. For TCRbeta analysis, collaborators shipped samples in one of three forms: frozen whole blood, isolated PBMCs, or DNA extracted from either of those sample types. The sequence came from a woman between 45 and 65 years old with active or convalescent COVID-19. The sample was peripheral blood.

The sequenced DNA is TGTGCCAGCAGCAATACGGGGATCGGGACCCAGTACTTC. The translation is CASSNTGIGTQYF. The chain was built from TRBV9 and TRBJ2-5, and TRBD2 may be the D gene, going by 5 matching bases. V is cut by 4 bases and J by 7 bases, and the space between the germline ends is 14 bases. The germline V gene gives CDR1 as SGDLS and CDR2 as YYNGEE. CDR3 length: 13 amino acids, cysteine to phenylalanine. CDR3 DNA is the only sequence kept; it has 39 bases, read in frame from the first base.